Here is one T cell receptor beta chain with its context. This sample is part of a study of blood T cell repertoires in COVID-19. Whole-study context: The United States, Italy and Spain were the sources of the acute and convalescent COVID-19 samples. T cells, B-cell-depleted T cells, or PBMCs supplied cDNA or gDNA.

Original processing notes: Reference gene primer amplification gave estimated nucleated cell counts. Here immunoSEQ multiplex PCR was the method, and the copy in TCRdb shows in-frame clones only, minus some. Clonal size and the V and J genes are those of that table, whereas D and trimming came from the DNA. Among 65,000 to 90,000 clones listed, 60% to 80% were seen once. Germline V gene sequence: CDR1 MNHEY, CDR2 SVGAGI. This CDR3 contains 15 residues. The germline V and J ends were trimmed by 6 bases and 0 bases, with 12 bases remaining between them. The sample consisted of peripheral blood. The rearrangement uses TRBV6-5 and TRBJ1-3, with D tentatively TRBD1 (5 bases). The TCR sequence derives from a man in his 70s with active or convalescent COVID-19. This CDR3 is CASRPGQVSGNTIYF. The CDR3 DNA is TGTGCCAGCAGACCCGGACAAGTCTCTGGAAACACCATATATTTT.